A single count supports the clone carrying this T cell receptor beta chain. Its cognate antigen is unknown. This entry comes from a study of neoadjuvant nivolumab and ipilimumab in lung cancer. Regarding the study as a whole: Resected tumors had greater TCR richness and clonality than uninvolved lung.

Clones were sequenced by immunoSEQ multiplex PCR, and TCRdb holds only the in-frame ones, with some missing. In the table there are under 3,500 clones, 88% of which are singletons. This TCR came from an adult with non-small cell lung cancer. Sequenced here: tumor tissue, sampled after neoadjuvant nivolumab, alone or with ipilimumab, at or shortly before surgery.

Here the CDR3 reads CASSALAGAPDTQYF. The CDR3 coding sequence is TGTGCCAGCAGTGCCTTAGCGGGAGCGCCAGATACGCAGTATTTT. The genes are TRBV27 and TRBJ2-3, with 9 bases aligning to TRBD2. The V gene's germline CDR1 is MNHEY and CDR2 SMNVEV (reference sequence). The CDR3 consists of 15 residues. The ends lost 5 bases at V and 4 bases at J; junction bases unmatched: 7.